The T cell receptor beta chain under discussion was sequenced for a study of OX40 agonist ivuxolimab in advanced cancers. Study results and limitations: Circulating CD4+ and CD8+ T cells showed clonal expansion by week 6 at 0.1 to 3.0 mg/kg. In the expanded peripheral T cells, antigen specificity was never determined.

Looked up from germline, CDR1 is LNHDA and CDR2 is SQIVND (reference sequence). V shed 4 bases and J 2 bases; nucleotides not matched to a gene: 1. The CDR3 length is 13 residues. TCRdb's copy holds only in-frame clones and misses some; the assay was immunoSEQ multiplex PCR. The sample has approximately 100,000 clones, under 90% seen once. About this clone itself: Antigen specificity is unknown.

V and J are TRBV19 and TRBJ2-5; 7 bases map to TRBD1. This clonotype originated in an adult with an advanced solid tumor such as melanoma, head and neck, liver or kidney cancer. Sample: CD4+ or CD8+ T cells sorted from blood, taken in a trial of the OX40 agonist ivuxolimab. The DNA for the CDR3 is TGTGCCAGTAGTACCAGGGGGCAAGAGACCCAGTACTTC. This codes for CASSTRGQETQYF.